Shown below are 2 T cell receptor beta chains from a single sample sequenced in a study of patients and donors after allogeneic stem cell transplantation. MiXCR was run by TCRdb on the RT-PCR reads, yielding one entry per CDR3 protein. The table lists a few hundred thousand distinct CDR3 sequences, 14% of them singletons. Sequencing used blood, either unsorted or a sorted T cell fraction (not recorded which). These receptors originate from a human donor who was either an allogeneic HSCT recipient or a stem cell or donor lymphocyte infusion donor (not recorded which). It is not recorded whose cells these are; they may come from a transplant donor.

The chain joins TRBV4-2 to TRBJ2-3, with 9 bases that match TRBD2. Trimming removed 3 bases from V and 6 bases from J; junction bases left unmatched: 13. Germline V CDR1 and CDR2: LGHNA, YNFKEQ. This CDR3 is 17 amino acids long. The CDR3 sequence: CASSQGLAGGGADTQYF. The CDR3 region has the DNA TGTGCCAGCAGCCAGGGGCTGGCGGGCGGGGGGGCGGATACGCAGTATTTT.

The chain employs TRBV6-5 and TRBJ2-7; 9 positions agree with TRBD1. This CDR3 is built from 18 residues. The V gene's germline CDR1 is MNHEY and CDR2 SVGAGI. V lost 2 bases, J lost 3 bases, and 14 bases stayed unmatched. The CDR3 DNA is TGTGCCAGCAGTTACGCTCCACTACGCCGGGACAGGGTCTACGAGCAGTACTTC. Encoded protein: CASSYAPLRRDRVYEQYF.